Given below is one T cell receptor (beta chain) in context. No antigen is known for it. The CDR3 length is 18 residues. Germline loops: CDR1 MRHNA, CDR2 SNTAGT. This sample is part of a study of T cells expressing NK-cell markers. Background on the study: The authors derived TCR beta repertoires from sorted CD3+CD56+NKG2C+, CD3+CD56+NKG2C- and CD3+CD56-NKG2C+ T cells. The study sequenced eight donors, seven HCMV-seropositive and one seronegative. The study, taken as a whole, reports: These same clonotypes (in four donors) also led the CD3+CD56-NKG2C+ fraction. Unclear, still, was the HCMV specificity of the expanded NKG2C+ T cell clones.

TCRdb reprocessed the 5' RACE reads; each CDR3 protein has one entry and no DNA is given. The sample's table shows about half a million distinct CDR3 sequences. The source of this sequence is a woman aged 45-65 years in good health. The rearrangement uses TRBV6-4 and TRBJ2-3; TCRdb picks TRBD2, but there is no DNA to check that call. The sample comprised blood T cells: a sorted CD56 or NKG2C T cell subset, CD4+ or CD8+ T cells, or bulk PBMC T cells (not recorded which). CDR3 sequence: CASSDSTGLAGGPDTQYF.